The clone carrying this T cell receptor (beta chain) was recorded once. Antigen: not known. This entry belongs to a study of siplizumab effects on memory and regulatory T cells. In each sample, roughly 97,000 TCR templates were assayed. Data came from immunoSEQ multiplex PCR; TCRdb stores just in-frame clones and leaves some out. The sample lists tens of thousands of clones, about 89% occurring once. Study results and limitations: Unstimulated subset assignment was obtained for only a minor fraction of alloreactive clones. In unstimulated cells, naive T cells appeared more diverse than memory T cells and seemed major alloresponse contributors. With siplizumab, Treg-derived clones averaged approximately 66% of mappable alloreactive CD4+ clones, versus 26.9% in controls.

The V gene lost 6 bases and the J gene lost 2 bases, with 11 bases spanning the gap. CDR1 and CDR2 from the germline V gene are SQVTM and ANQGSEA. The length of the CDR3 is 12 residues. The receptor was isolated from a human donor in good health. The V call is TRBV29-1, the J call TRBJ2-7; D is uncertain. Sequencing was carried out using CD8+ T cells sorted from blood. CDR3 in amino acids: CSVDHGAYEQYF. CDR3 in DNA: TGCAGCGTCGATCATGGGGCCTACGAGCAGTACTTC.